Listed here is a single T cell receptor beta chain. As yet, its antigen is unknown. The repertoire was sequenced with immunoSEQ multiplex PCR; TCRdb's copy has only in-frame clones and lacks some. The sample carries 1.4 million or so clones, approximately 98.5% recorded once. Germline loops: CDR1 LNHDA, CDR2 SQIVND (reference sequence). CDR3 size: 14 residues. Losses at the gene ends were 3 bases for V and 8 bases for J; bases not matched to a gene: 5. This sample is part of a study of shared clonotypes between healthy human individuals. Study as a whole: Two women and a few men aged 18 to 49 served as donors.

General study points: In the sorted subsets, rarefaction showed sequencing was incomplete despite large depth. Among donors, sharing of clonotypes was expected to be affected by sequencing depth.

The specimen was naive CD4+ T cells sorted from blood. Subset of the sample: CD45RA+ positively selected. The rearrangement uses TRBV19 and TRBJ2-1, with 9 bases fitting TRBD1. The source is a man under 40 in good health. This CDR3 reads CASSMGQGIDEQFF. For the CDR3, the DNA is TGTGCCAGTAGTATGGGACAGGGAATCGATGAGCAGTTCTTC.